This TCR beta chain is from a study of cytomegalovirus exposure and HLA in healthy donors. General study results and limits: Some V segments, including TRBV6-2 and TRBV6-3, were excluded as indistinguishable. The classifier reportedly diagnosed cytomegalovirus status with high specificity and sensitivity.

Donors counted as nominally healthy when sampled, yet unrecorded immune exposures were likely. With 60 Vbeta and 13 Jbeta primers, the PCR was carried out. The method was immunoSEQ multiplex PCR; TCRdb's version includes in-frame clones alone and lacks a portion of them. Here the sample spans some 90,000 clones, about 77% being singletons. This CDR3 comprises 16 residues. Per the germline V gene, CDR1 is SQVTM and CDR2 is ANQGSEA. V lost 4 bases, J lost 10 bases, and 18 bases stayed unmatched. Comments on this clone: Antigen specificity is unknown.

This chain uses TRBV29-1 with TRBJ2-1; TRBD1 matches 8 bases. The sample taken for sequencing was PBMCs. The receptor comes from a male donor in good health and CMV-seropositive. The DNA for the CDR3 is TGCAGCGTTGGGGAATCCGGGACAGGAAGCCGTTTGGAGCAGTTCTTC. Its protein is CSVGESGTGSRLEQFF.